The 26 T cell receptor beta chains presented below share a single source sample, sequenced in a study of cytomegalovirus exposure and HLA in healthy donors. This table comes from immunoSEQ multiplex PCR, and its TCRdb copy is limited to in-frame clones, with some not included. In the table there are tens of thousands of clones, 80% to 95% of which are singletons. The sample consisted of PBMCs. The source of these receptors is a woman under 30 in good health and CMV-seronegative.

Within the sample, this clone is medium-sized. The V and J genes are TRBV9 and TRBJ1-1; 7 nucleotides line up with TRBD1. Losses at the gene ends were 2 bases for V and 5 bases for J; bases not matched to a gene: 3. The germline CDR1 and CDR2 sequences are SGDLS and YYNGEE. CDR3 length: 13 residues. The CDR3 protein is CASSVSQGTEAFF. CDR3 nucleotides: TGTGCCAGCAGCGTGTCACAGGGGACTGAAGCTTTCTTT.

This chain links TRBV5-1 with TRBJ2-3, with D possibly TRBD2 on 6 matching bases. Germline V lookup: CDR1 SGHRS, CDR2 YFSETQ. V dropped 4 bases and J dropped 2 bases, with 14 bases sitting between them. The CDR3 totals 15 residues. Written as DNA, the CDR3 is TGCGCCAGCAGCGGTCGGGGGTTACTCACAGATACGCAGTATTTT. It encodes CASSGRGLLTDTQYF.

The chain is built from TRBV21-1 and TRBJ2-7; the table's D gene call, TRBD2, was not cross checked with the DNA. TRBV21-1 is deemed a pseudogene. This CDR3 spans 15 amino acids. This CDR3 reads CASSRRDRGSYEQYF. DNA of the CDR3: TGTGCCAGCTCGCGGAGGGACCGAGGCTCCTACGAGCAGTACTTC.

The J gene is TRBJ2-7, the V gene TRBV15, with TRBD2 matching 8 bases. Trimming removed 5 bases from V and 0 bases from J; junction bases left unmatched: 0. The CDR3 loop spans 13 amino acids. Germline V gene lookup returns CDR1 LNHNV and CDR2 YYDKDF (reference sequence). This CDR3 reads CATSLAGSYEQYF. Written as DNA, the CDR3 is TGTGCCACCAGCCTAGCGGGCTCCTACGAGCAGTACTTC.

The V call is TRBV5-4, the J call TRBJ1-5, with TRBD1 matching over 10 bases. The CDR3 covers 16 residues. Germline CDR1 reads SGHNT; CDR2 reads YYREEE (reference sequence). With V trimmed by 4 bases and J by 5 bases, 9 bases remained unmatched. The CDR3, as DNA: TGTGCCAGCAGCCAAGGGGACAGGGGTTTTGATCAGCCCCAGCATTTT. Amino acid sequence: CASSQGDRGFDQPQHF.

CDR3 sequence: CSVPDRAYGYTF. CDR3 nucleotides: TGCAGCGTTCCGGACAGGGCCTATGGCTACACCTTC. This sequence joins TRBV29-1 and TRBJ1-2, with 8 bases that match TRBD1. Germline trimming cut 5 bases from V and 4 bases from J; bases unmatched to any gene: 3. There are 12 residues in the CDR3. Germline V CDR1 and CDR2: SQVTM, ANQGSEA. Complete variable domain (other parts from reference TRBV29-1 and TRBJ1-2): SAVISQKPSRDICQRGTSLTIQCQVDSQVTMMFWYRQQPGQSLTLIATANQGSEATYESGFVIDKFPISRPNLTFSTLTVSNMSPEDSSIYLCSVPDRAYGYTFGSGTRLTVV.

The chain carries TRBV15 and TRBJ1-6; 11 positions match TRBD1. CDR3 size: 16 residues. V lost 1 base to trimming and J lost 10 bases; unmatched junction nucleotides: 6. Germline V gene lookup returns CDR1 LNHNV and CDR2 YYDKDF (reference sequence). CDR3 bases: TGTGCCACCAGCAGAGTATCCGGGACAGGGGGATCACCCCTCCACTTT. Protein: CATSRVSGTGGSPLHF. Based on the CDR3 plus reference TRBV15 and TRBJ1-6, the full variable domain is DAMVIQNPRYQVTQFGKPVTLSCSQTLNHNVMYWYQQKSSQAPKLLFHYYDKDFNNEADTPDNFQSRRPNTSFCFLDIRSPGLGDTAMYLCATSRVSGTGGSPLHFGNGTRLTVT.

The chain employs TRBV5-6 and TRBJ2-4; maybe TRBD1 (6 bases). CDR3 size: 14 residues. Trimming removed 1 base at V and 8 bases at J, with 13 bases between. In germline, CDR1 is SGHDT, CDR2 YYEEEE. The CDR3 DNA follows: TGTGCCAGCAGCTTGCGGCAGGGGCTAGACATTCAGTACTTC. Residues: CASSLRQGLDIQYF.

This clone was found once. This chain joins TRBV7-6 and TRBJ1-3; TRBD1 agrees at 7 bases. Germline CDR1 SGHVS, CDR2 FNYEAQ. The CDR3 loop spans 15 amino acids. Trimming cost V 3 bases and J 0 bases; bases outside gene matches: 2. In DNA, the CDR3 is TGTGCCAGCAGCTTGGGACAGTACTCTGGAAACACCATATATTTT. As protein: CASSLGQYSGNTIYF.

The chain combines TRBV2 with TRBJ2-5; D gene uncertain. Germline-derived CDR1 and CDR2 are SNHLY and FYNNEI. Trimming pared 2 bases from V and 5 bases from J, leaving 3 bases between. The CDR3 totals 11 residues. The CDR3: CASSERETQYF. The CDR3 DNA reads as TGTGCCAGCAGTGAACGGGAGACCCAGTACTTC.

The chain joins TRBV28 to TRBJ2-1, with 8 bases matching TRBD2. The CDR3 spans 14 residues. Germline CDR1 MDHEN, CDR2 SYDVKM. V was pared by 3 bases and J by 6 bases, with 4 bases of the junction left unmatched. CDR3 protein: CASSFGSGGNEQFF. CDR3 coding DNA: TGTGCCAGCAGTTTTGGAAGCGGGGGCAATGAGCAGTTCTTC. The full variable domain, with the rest looked up from reference TRBV28 and TRBJ2-1, is DVKVTQSSRYLVKRTGEKVFLECVQDMDHENMFWYRQDPGLGLRLIYFSYDVKMKEKGDIPEGYSVSREKKERFSLILESASTNQTSMYLCASSFGSGGNEQFFGPGTRLTVL.

The V and J genes are TRBV29-1 and TRBJ2-3, with TRBD2 as a possible D gene (7 bases). This CDR3 is 14 amino acids long. In germline, CDR1 is SQVTM, CDR2 ANQGSEA. This CDR3 reads CRVGGATSTDTQYF. The CDR3 bases are TGCAGAGTAGGGGGGGCGACTAGCACAGATACGCAGTATTTT.

This chain connects TRBV7-8 to TRBJ2-1, with D possibly matching TRBD1 (6 bases). This CDR3 has 16 amino acids. Trimming took 5 bases from V and 4 from J, leaving 18 bases between them. Germline CDR1 is SGHVS and CDR2 is FQNEAQ. CDR3 sequence reads: CASSQRTERRYNEQFF. CDR3 nucleotide sequence: TGTGCCAGCAGCCAAAGGACAGAGAGAAGATACAATGAGCAGTTCTTC.

This clone has a single count. The CDR3, as DNA: TGTGCCAGTAACGTAGGCCCGGGGTTGTCTCCTGAAAAACTGTTTTTT. Amino acids: CASNVGPGLSPEKLFF. V usage is TRBV19 and J usage is TRBJ1-4; D remains ambiguous. V was clipped by 7 bases and J by 7 bases, with 22 bases between them. The germline gives CDR1 LNHDA, CDR2 SQIVND (reference sequence). The CDR3 covers 16 residues.

The chain employs TRBV5-1 and TRBJ1-1, with no clear D. Germline V gene lookup returns CDR1 SGHRS and CDR2 YFSETQ. Deletions cut 4 bases from V and 3 bases from J, with 13 bases between. The CDR3 runs to 14 residues. The CDR3 DNA follows: TGCGCCAGCAGCAGTGACGTTAGCTACACTGAAGCTTTCTTT. Encoded protein: CASSSDVSYTEAFF.

The chain recombines TRBV9 with TRBJ2-1; D remains unclear. The CDR3 consists of 14 residues. V lost 0 bases and J 6 bases, leaving 10 bases between the germline ends. Germline loops: CDR1 SGDLS, CDR2 YYNGEE. CDR3 in DNA: TGTGCCAGCAGCGTAGTCCGCGGCAGCAATGAGCAGTTCTTC. Translation: CASSVVRGSNEQFF.

The CDR3 region is CASSWGRADEKLFF. CDR3 bases: TGTGCCAGCAGTTGGGGCAGGGCGGATGAAAAACTGTTTTTT. The V call is TRBV27, the J call TRBJ1-4, with D possibly matching TRBD1 (5 bases). The CDR3 totals 14 residues. Germline V gene sequence: CDR1 MNHEY, CDR2 SMNVEV (reference sequence). Between the trimmed V and J ends, which lost 4 bases and 6 bases, there was a span of 12 bases.

CDR3 amino acids: CASSPGLAGDRRTGELFF. The CDR3 DNA sequence: TGTGCCAGCAGCCCTGGACTAGCGGGAGATAGAAGGACCGGGGAGCTGTTTTTT. The chain is built from TRBV7-8 and TRBJ2-2; 13 positions match TRBD2. Germline V gene sequence: CDR1 SGHVS, CDR2 FQNEAQ. There are 18 residues in the CDR3. Trimming at V came to 5 bases and at J to 5 bases, leaving 11 bases not matched to a gene.

The table lists this clone with a few counts. The chain recombines TRBV10-3 with TRBJ2-2; 12 positions match TRBD2. The CDR3 extends over 15 amino acids. Trimming removed 3 bases from V and 5 bases from J; junction bases left unmatched: 1. The germline V gene has CDR1 ENHRY and CDR2 SYGVKD. The CDR3 region is CAISDGTSGTGELFF. As DNA, the CDR3 is TGTGCCATCAGTGACGGGACTAGCGGGACCGGGGAGCTGTTTTTT.

V and J are TRBV18 and TRBJ2-1, with D possibly matching TRBD1 (6 bases). With 0 bases removed from V and 5 bases from J, the gap between germline ends came to 17 bases. The CDR3 has 17 residues. Germline lookup yields CDR1 KGHSH and CDR2 LQKENI. The CDR3 nucleotides read TGTGCCAGCTCACCACCCCGAGCAGGGGCACCTGACAATGAGCAGTTCTTC. This encodes CASSPPRAGAPDNEQFF.

V gene TRBV13 combines with J gene TRBJ1-1; 7 bases are shared with TRBD1. The CDR3 is 17 residues long. The V gene's germline CDR1 is PRHDT and CDR2 FYEKMQ (reference sequence). J gave up 0 bases and V 2 bases, and 9 bases lay outside the gene matches. CDR3 sequence (DNA): TGTGCCAGCAGCTTATCCCCCGTGGGACAGCTGAACACTGAAGCTTTCTTT. It yields the protein CASSLSPVGQLNTEAFF.

The rearrangement links TRBV6-5 to TRBJ2-5, with TRBD1 matching 9 bases. V lost 5 bases, J lost 1 base, and 5 bases stayed unmatched. CDR1 MNHEY and CDR2 SVGAGI come from the germline V gene. The CDR3 spans 15 residues. The CDR3 region is CASSGGTGSQETQYF. DNA of the CDR3: TGTGCCAGCAGTGGGGGGACAGGGTCCCAAGAGACCCAGTACTTC.

The genes are TRBV5-4 and TRBJ2-7; 7 bases agree with TRBD1. CDR3 length: 12 residues. Per the germline V gene, CDR1 is SGHNT and CDR2 is YYREEE (reference sequence). With 5 bases clipped from V and 6 bases from J, the junction kept 5 bases outside the gene matches. This chain's CDR3 is CASSRQGVEQYV. CDR3 coding DNA: TGTGCCAGCAGTCGACAGGGCGTCGAGCAGTACGTC.

The chain employs TRBV5-1 and TRBJ2-3, with 10 bases aligning to TRBD2. CDR3 length equals 16 residues. In germline, CDR1 is SGHRS, CDR2 YFSETQ. Trimming at V came to 0 bases and at J to 4 bases, leaving 5 bases not matched to a gene. The CDR3 protein is CASSLVLAGAADTQYF. DNA of the CDR3: TGCGCCAGCAGCTTGGTTCTAGCGGGGGCGGCAGATACGCAGTATTTT.

This chain joins TRBV18 and TRBJ2-6, with a tentative D call TRBD1 (6 bases). Trimming pared 3 bases from V and 2 bases from J, leaving 11 bases between. Germline V gene sequence: CDR1 KGHSH, CDR2 LQKENI. This CDR3 comprises 16 residues. For the CDR3, the DNA is TGTGCCAGCTCACCCACCTACAGGGCTGGGGCCAACGTCCTGACTTTC. Amino acids: CASSPTYRAGANVLTF. Full variable domain (remainder filled in from reference TRBV18 and TRBJ2-6): NAGVMQNPRHLVRRRGQEARLRCSPMKGHSHVYWYRQLPEEGLKFMVYLQKENIIDESGMPKERFSAEFPKEGPSILRIQQVVRGDSAAYFCASSPTYRAGANVLTFGAGSRLTVL.

The rearrangement joins TRBV5-4 to TRBJ2-1, with 9 bases lining up with TRBD2. The CDR3 has 15 residues. Per the germline V gene, CDR1 is SGHNT and CDR2 is YYREEE (reference sequence). V lost 1 base and J lost 6; bases outside the gene matches: 5. This CDR3 reads CASSLIAGVSNEQFF. DNA for the CDR3: TGTGCCAGCAGCTTGATAGCGGGAGTCAGCAATGAGCAGTTCTTC.